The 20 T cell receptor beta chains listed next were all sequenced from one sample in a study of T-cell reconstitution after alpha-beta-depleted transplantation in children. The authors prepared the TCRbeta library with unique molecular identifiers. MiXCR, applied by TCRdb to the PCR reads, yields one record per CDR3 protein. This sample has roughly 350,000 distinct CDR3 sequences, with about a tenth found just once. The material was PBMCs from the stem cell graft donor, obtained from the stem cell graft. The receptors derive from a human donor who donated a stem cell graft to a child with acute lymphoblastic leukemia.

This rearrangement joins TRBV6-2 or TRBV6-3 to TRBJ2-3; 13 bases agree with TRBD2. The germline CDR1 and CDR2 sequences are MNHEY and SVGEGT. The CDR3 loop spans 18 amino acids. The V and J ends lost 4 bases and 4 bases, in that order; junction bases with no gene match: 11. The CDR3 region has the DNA TGTGCCAGCAGTTGCCCTGGACTAGCGGGAGTGGTCGCAGATACGCAGTATTTT. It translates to CASSCPGLAGVVADTQYF.

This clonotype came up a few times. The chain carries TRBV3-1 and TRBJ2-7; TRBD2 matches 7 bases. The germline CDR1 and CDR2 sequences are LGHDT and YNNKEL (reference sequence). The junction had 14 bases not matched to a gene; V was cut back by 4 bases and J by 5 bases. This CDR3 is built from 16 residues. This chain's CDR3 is CASSPFRWGGSDEQYF. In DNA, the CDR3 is TGTGCCAGCAGCCCCTTTAGGTGGGGCGGGAGCGACGAGCAGTACTTC.

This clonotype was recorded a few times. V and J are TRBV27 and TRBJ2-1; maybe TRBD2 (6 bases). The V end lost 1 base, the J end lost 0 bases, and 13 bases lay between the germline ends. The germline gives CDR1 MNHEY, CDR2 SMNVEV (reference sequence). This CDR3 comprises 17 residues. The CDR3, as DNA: TGTGCCAGCAGTTTATATCGGGAGCGAAGCTCCTACAATGAGCAGTTCTTC. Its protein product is CASSLYRERSSYNEQFF.

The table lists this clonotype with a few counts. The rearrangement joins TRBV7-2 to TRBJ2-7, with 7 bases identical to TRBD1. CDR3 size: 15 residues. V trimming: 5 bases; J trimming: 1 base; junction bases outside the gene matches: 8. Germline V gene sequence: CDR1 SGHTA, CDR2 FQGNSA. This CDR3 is CASSPGTAKSYEQYF. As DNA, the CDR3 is TGTGCCAGCAGCCCCGGGACAGCGAAATCCTACGAGCAGTACTTC.

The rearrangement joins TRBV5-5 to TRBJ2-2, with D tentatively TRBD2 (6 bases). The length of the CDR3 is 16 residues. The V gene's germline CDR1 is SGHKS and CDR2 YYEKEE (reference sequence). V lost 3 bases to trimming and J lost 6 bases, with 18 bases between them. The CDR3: CASSSRVRSGSGELFF. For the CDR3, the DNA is TGTGCCAGCAGCTCCCGCGTGAGGAGCGGGTCCGGGGAGCTGTTTTTT.

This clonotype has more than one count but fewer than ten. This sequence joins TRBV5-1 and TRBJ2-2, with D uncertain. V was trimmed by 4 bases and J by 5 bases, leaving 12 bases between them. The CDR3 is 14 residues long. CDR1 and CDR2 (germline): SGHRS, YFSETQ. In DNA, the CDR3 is TGCGCCAGCAGCGCCATTTTTGGGACCGGGGAGCTGTTTTTT. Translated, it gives CASSAIFGTGELFF.

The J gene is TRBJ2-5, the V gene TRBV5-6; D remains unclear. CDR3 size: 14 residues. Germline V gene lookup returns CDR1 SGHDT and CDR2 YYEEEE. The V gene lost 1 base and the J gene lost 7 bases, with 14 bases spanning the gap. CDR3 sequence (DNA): TGTGCCAGCAGCTTGCGGGTTTTACGCGGGACCCAGTACTTC. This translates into CASSLRVLRGTQYF.

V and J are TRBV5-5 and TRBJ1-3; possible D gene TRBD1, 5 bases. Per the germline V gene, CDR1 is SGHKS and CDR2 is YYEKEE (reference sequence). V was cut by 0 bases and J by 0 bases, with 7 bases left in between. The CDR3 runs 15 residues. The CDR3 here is CASSLGTFSGNTIYF. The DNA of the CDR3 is TGTGCCAGCAGCTTGGGGACATTCTCTGGAAACACCATATATTTT.

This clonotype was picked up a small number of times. CDR3 bases: TGTGCCAGCACCATTGGGAGGCCCTCAAAACGACCTGGCTACACCTTC. Amino acid sequence: CASTIGRPSKRPGYTF. The chain recombines TRBV12-3 or TRBV12-4 with TRBJ1-2; D is unresolved. V lost 7 bases and J 7 bases, leaving 25 bases between the germline ends. The CDR3 spans 16 residues.

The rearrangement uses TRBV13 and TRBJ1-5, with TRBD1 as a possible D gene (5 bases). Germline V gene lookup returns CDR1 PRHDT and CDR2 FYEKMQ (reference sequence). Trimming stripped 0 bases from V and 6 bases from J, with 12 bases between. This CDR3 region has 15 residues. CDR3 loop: CASSLGSGLGQPQHF. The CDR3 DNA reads TGTGCCAGCAGCTTAGGGTCAGGGCTCGGTCAGCCCCAGCATTTT.

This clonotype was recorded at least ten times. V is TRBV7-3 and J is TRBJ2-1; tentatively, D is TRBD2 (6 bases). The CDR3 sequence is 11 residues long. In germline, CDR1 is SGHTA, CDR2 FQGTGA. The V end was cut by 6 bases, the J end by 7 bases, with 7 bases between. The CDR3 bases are TGTGCCAGCAGGGAGGGAAATGAGCAGTTCTTC. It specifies CASREGNEQFF. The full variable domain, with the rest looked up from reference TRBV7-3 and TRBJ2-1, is GAGVSQTPSNKVTEKGKYVELRCDPISGHTALYWYRQSLGQGPEFLIYFQGTGAADDSGLPNDRFFAVRPEGSVSTLKIQRTERGDSAVYLCASREGNEQFFGPGTRLTVL.

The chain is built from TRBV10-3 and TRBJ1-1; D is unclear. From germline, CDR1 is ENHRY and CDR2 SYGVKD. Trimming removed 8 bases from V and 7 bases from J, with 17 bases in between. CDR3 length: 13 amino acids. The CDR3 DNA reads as TGTGCCATCGTTGGAACGGGAGGAGGTGAAGCTTTCTTT. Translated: CAIVGTGGGEAFF.

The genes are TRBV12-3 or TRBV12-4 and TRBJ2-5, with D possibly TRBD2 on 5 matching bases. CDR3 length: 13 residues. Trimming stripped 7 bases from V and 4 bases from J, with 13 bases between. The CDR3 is CASTQGLGETQYF. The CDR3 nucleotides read TGTGCCAGCACACAAGGACTGGGAGAGACCCAGTACTTC.

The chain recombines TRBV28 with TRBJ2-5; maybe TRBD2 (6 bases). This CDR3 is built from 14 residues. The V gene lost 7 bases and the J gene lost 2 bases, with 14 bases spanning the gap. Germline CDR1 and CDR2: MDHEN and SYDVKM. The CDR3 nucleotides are TGTGCCAGCAATCAGGCGGGGCCTCAAGAGACCCAGTACTTC. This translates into CASNQAGPQETQYF.

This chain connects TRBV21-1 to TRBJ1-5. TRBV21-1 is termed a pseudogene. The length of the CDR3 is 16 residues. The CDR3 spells CASSKYRRGSNQPQHF. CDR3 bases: TGTGCCAGCAGCAAATATAGGAGGGGTAGCAATCAGCCCCAGCATTTT.

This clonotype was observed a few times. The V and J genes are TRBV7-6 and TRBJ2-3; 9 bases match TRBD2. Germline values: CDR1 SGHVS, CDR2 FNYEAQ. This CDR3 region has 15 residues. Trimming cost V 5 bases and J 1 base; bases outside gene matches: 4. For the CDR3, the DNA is TGTGCCAGCAGCCGTAGCGGGAGCGGCACAGATACGCAGTATTTT. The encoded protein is CASSRSGSGTDTQYF.

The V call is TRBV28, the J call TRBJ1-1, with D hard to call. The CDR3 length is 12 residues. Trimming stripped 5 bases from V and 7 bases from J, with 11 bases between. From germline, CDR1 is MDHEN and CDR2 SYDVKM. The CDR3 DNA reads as TGTGCCAGCAGTCCCCCCCTTATTGAAGCTTTCTTT. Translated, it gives CASSPPLIEAFF. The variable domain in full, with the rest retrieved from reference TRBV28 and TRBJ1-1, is DVKVTQSSRYLVKRTGEKVFLECVQDMDHENMFWYRQDPGLGLRLIYFSYDVKMKEKGDIPEGYSVSREKKERFSLILESASTNQTSMYLCASSPPLIEAFFGQGTRLTVV.

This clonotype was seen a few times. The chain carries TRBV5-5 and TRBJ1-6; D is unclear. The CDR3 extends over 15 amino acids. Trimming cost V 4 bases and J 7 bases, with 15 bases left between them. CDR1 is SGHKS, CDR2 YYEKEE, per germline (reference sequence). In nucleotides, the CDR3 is TGTGCCAGCAGCGTCGCCCAGGCCTCAAATTCACCCCTCCACTTT. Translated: CASSVAQASNSPLHF.

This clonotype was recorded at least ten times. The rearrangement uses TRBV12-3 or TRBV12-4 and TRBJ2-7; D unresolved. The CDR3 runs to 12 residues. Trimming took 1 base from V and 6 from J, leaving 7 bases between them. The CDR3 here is CASSLGGGEQYF. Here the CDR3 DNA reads TGTGCCAGCAGTTTAGGGGGTGGCGAGCAGTACTTC.

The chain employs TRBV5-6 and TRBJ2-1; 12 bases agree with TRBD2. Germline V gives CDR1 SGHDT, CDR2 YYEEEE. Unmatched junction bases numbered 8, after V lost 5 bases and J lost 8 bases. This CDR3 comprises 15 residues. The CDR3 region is CASSLLAGGQDEQFF. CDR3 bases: TGTGCCAGCAGTTTACTAGCGGGAGGCCAGGATGAGCAGTTCTTC. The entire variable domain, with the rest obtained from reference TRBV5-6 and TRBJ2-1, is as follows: DAGVTQSPTHLIKTRGQQVTLRCSPKSGHDTVSWYQQALGQGPQFIFQYYEEEERQRGNFPDRFSGHQFPNYSSELNVNALLLGDSALYLCASSLLAGGQDEQFFGPGTRLTVL.